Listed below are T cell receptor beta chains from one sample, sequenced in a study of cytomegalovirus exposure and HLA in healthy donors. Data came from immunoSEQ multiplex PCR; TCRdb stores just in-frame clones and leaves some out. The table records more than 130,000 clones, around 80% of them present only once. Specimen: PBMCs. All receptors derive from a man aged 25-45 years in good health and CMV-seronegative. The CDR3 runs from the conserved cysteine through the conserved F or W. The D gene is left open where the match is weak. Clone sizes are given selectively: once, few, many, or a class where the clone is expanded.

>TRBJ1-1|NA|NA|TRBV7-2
CASSLGGRAFF
TGTGCCAGCAGCTTAGGCGGTCGGGCTTTCTTT
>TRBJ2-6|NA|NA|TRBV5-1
CASNTGAREGGTGANVLTF
TGCGCCAGCAATACCGGGGCCCGTGAGGGAGGGACAGGGGCCAACGTCCTGACTTTC
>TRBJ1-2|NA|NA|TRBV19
CASSSDRYGYTF
TGTGCCAGTAGTTCCGACAGGTATGGCTACACCTTC
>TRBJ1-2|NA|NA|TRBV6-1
CASRLHGNYGYTF
TGTGCCAGCAGACTTCATGGTAACTATGGCTACACCTTC
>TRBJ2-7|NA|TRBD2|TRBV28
CASIRTSGNSYEQYF
TGTGCCAGCATTAGGACTAGCGGGAACTCCTACGAGCAGTACTTC
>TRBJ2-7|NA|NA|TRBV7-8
CASSLLRTLSNEQYF
TGTGCCAGCAGCCTCCTAAGGACACTTTCCAACGAGCAGTACTTC
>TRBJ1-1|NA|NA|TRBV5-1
CASSSLGLQENTEAFF
TGCGCCAGCAGCAGCCTTGGTTTACAGGAGAACACTGAAGCTTTCTTT
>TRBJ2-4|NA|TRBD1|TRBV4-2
CASSQVGWEAGGELLNIQYF
TGTGCCAGCAGCCAAGTTGGATGGGAAGCAGGGGGCGAATTACTAAACATTCAGTACTTC
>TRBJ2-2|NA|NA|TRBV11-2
CASSPTLVGELFF
TGTGCCAGCAGCCCGACACTTGTCGGGGAGCTGTTTTTT
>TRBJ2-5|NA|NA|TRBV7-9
CASSLGWGAGETQYF
TGTGCCAGCAGCTTAGGCTGGGGAGCCGGGGAGACCCAGTACTTC
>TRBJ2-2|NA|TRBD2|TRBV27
CASSLTSVGPGELFF
TGTGCCAGCAGTTTGACTAGCGTTGGACCCGGGGAGCTGTTTTTT
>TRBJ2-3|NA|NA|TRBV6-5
CASSWGTGRGTDTQYF
TGTGCCAGCAGTTGGGGCACAGGGCGGGGCACAGATACGCAGTATTTT
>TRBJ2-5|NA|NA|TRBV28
CASSSSDQETQYF
TGTGCCAGCAGCTCCTCGGACCAAGAGACCCAGTACTTC
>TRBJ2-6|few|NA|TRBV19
CASTRLQGLSGANVLTF
TGTGCCAGTACTAGGCTCCAGGGCCTCTCTGGGGCCAACGTCCTGACTTTC
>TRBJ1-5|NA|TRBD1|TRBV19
CASSTPGQGANQPQHF
TGTGCCAGTAGTACCCCGGGACAGGGGGCTAATCAGCCCCAGCATTTT
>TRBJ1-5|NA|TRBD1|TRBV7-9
CASNRGRDGNQPQHF
TGTGCCAGCAACAGGGGGCGAGACGGCAATCAGCCCCAGCATTTT
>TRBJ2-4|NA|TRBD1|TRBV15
CATSREGQGTGIQYF
TGTGCCACCAGCAGAGAAGGACAGGGAACTGGCATTCAGTACTTC
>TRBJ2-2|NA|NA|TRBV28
CASTPRGAGRRELFF
TGTGCCAGCACCCCGCGCGGCGCCGGCCGCAGGGAGCTGTTTTTT
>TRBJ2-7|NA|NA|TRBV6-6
CASSWSDYYEQYF
TGTGCCAGCAGTTGGTCAGATTACTACGAGCAGTACTTC
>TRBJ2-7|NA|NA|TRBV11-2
CASSFPRVYEQYF
TGTGCCAGCAGCTTCCCTCGGGTCTACGAGCAGTACTTC
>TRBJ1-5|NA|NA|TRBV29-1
CSVAVTGNQPQHF
TGCAGCGTTGCCGTGACAGGAAATCAGCCCCAGCATTTT
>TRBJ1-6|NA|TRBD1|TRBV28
CASSTGTGDNSPLHF
TGTGCCAGCAGCACCGGGACAGGCGATAATTCACCCCTCCACTTT
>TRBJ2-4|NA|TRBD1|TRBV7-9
CASSPDRGRKNIQYF
TGTGCCAGCAGCCCCGACAGGGGGCGGAAAAACATTCAGTACTTC